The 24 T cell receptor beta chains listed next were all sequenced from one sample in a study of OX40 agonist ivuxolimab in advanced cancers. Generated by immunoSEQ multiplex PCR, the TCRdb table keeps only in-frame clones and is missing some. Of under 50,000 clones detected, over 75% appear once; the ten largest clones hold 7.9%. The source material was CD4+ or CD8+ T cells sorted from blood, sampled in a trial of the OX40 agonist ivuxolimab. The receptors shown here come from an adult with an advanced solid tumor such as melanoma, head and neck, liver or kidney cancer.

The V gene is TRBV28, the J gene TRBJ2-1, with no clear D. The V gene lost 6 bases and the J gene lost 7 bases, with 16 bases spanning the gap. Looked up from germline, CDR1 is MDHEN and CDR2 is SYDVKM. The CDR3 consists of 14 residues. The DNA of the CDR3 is TGTGCCAGCAGCTCCCGGGCAAGGCGGAATGAGCAGTTCTTC. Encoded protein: CASSSRARRNEQFF.

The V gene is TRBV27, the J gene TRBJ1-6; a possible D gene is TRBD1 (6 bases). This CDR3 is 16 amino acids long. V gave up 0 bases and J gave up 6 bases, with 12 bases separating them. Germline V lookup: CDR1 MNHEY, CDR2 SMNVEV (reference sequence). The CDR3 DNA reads TGTGCCAGCAGTTTATCGGTGGACAGAATTAATTCACCCCTCCACTTT. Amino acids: CASSLSVDRINSPLHF.

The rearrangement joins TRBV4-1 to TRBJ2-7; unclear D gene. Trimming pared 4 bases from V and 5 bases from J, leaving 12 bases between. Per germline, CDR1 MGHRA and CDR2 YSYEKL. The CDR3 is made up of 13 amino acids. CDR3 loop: CASSRLKAHEQYF. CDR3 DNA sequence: TGCGCCAGCAGCCGTTTAAAGGCCCACGAGCAGTACTTC.

CDR3 nucleotides: TGCGCCAGCAGTTATGGGTACGAGCAGTACTTC. This sequence encodes CASSYGYEQYF. This rearrangement joins TRBV5-1 to TRBJ2-7, with D uncertain. Germline CDR1 SGHRS, CDR2 YFSETQ. CDR3 length: 11 amino acids. Trimming left V 5 bases short and J 4 bases short, with 7 bases between.

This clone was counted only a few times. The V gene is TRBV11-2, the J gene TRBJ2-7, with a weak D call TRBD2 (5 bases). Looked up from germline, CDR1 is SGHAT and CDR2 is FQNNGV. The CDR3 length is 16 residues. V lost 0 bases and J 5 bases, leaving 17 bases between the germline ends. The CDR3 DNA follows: TGTGCCAGCAGCTTAGATCAGCGGACTCCCAGCCACGAGCAGTACTTC. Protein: CASSLDQRTPSHEQYF.

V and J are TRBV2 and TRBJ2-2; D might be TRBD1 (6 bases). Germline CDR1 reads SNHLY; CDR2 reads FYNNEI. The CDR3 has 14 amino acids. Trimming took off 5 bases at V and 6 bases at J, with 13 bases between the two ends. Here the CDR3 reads CASSPLQGPGELFF. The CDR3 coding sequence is TGTGCCAGCAGTCCACTACAGGGCCCCGGGGAGCTGTTTTTT.

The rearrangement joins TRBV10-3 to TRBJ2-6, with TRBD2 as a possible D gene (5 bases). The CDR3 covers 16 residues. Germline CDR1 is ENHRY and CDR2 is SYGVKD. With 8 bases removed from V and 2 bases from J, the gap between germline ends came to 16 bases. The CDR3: CAIRITSGTGANVLTF. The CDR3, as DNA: TGTGCCATCCGGATTACGTCGGGAACTGGGGCCAACGTCCTGACTTTC.

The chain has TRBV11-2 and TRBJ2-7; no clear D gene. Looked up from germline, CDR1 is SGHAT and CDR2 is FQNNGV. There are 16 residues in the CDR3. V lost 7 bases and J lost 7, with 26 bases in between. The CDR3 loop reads CASTQWGAPGSREQYF. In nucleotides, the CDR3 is TGTGCCAGCACCCAATGGGGTGCACCTGGCTCGCGGGAGCAGTACTTC.

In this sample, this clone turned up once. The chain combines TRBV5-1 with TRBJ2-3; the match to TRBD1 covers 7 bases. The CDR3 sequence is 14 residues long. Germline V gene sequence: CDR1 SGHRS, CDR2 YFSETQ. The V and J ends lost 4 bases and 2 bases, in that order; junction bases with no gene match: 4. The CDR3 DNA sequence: TGCGCCAGCAGCCGGGACAGTTTCACAGATACGCAGTATTTT. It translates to CASSRDSFTDTQYF. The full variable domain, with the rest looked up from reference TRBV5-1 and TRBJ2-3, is KAGVTQTPRYLIKTRGQQVTLSCSPISGHRSVSWYQQTPGQGLQFLFEYFSETQRNKGNFPGRFSGRQFSNSRSEMNVSTLELGDSALYLCASSRDSFTDTQYFGPGTRLTVL.

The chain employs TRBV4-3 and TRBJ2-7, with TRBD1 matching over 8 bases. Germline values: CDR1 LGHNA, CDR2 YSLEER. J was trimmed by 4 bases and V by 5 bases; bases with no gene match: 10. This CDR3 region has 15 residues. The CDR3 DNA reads TGCGCCAGCAGCGAATTTAGGACAGGGCGTTACGAGCAGTACTTC. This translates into CASSEFRTGRYEQYF.

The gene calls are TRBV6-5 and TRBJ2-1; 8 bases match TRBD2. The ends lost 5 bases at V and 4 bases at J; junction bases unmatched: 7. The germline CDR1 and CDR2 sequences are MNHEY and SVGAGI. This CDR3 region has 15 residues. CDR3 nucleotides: TGTGCCAGCAGTCCGGCGGGAGGAGAATACAATGAGCAGTTCTTC. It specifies CASSPAGGEYNEQFF.

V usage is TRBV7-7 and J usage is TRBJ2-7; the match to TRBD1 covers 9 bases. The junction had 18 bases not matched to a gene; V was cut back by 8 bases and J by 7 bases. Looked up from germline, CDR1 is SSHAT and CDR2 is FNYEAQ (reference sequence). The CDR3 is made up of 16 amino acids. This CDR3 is CASQGEAGQGPGEQYF. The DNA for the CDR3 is TGTGCCAGCCAGGGGGAGGCGGGACAGGGTCCTGGGGAGCAGTACTTC.

CDR3 loop: CASSPSGRVRGGELFF. The CDR3 region has the DNA TGTGCCAGCAGCCCCAGCGGGAGGGTCCGAGGCGGGGAGCTGTTTTTT. This chain uses TRBV5-4 with TRBJ2-2, with 10 nucleotides matching TRBD2. Germline CDR1 reads SGHNT; CDR2 reads YYREEE (reference sequence). The J segment lost 7 bases and the V segment lost 4 bases, leaving 10 bases of the junction unmatched. The CDR3 runs 16 residues.

This chain's CDR3 is CASSSQGRGSPLHF. CDR3 DNA sequence: TGTGCCAGCAGTTCACAGGGGAGGGGTTCACCCCTCCACTTT. This chain links TRBV2 with TRBJ1-6, with 7 bases lining up with TRBD1. CDR3 length: 14 amino acids. The J segment lost 9 bases and the V segment lost 5 bases, leaving 7 bases of the junction unmatched. Germline V lookup: CDR1 SNHLY, CDR2 FYNNEI.

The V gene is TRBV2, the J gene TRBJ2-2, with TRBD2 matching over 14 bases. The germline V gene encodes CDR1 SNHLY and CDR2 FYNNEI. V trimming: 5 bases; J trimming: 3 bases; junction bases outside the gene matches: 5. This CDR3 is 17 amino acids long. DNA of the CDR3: TGTGCCAGCAGTTCCGGACTAGCGGGAGGTGACACCGGGGAGCTGTTTTTT. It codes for CASSSGLAGGDTGELFF.

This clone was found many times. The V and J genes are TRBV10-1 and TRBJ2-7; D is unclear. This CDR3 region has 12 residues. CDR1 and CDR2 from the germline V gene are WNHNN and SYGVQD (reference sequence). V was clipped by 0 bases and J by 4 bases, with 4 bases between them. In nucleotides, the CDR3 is TGCGCCAGCAGTGAGTCTGGTTACGAGCAGTACTTC. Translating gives CASSESGYEQYF.

CDR3 DNA sequence: TGTGCCTGGAGTTATCTTGCGGCAGGCGGCTACGAGCAGTACTTC. Its protein product is CAWSYLAAGGYEQYF. The rearrangement joins TRBV30 to TRBJ2-7, with D uncertain. V was clipped by 2 bases and J by 3 bases, with 17 bases between them. CDR1 and CDR2 (germline): GTSNPN, SVGIG (reference sequence). The CDR3 runs to 15 residues.

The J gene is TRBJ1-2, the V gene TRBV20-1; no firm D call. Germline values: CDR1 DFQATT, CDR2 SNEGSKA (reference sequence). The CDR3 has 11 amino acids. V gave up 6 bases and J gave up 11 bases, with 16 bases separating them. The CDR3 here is CSAPGLTIYTF. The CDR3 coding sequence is TGCAGTGCCCCAGGACTGACGATTTACACCTTC.

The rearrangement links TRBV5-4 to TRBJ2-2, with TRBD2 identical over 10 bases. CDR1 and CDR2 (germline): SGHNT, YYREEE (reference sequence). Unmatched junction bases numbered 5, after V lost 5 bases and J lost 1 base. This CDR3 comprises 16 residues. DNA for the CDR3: TGTGCCAGCAGAGACATAGCGGGAGGGAACACCGGGGAGCTGTTTTTT. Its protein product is CASRDIAGGNTGELFF.

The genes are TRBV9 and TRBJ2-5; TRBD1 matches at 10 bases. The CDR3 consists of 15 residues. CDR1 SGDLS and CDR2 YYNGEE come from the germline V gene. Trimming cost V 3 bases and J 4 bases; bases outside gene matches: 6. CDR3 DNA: TGTGCCAGCAGCGCCCGGGACAGGGGAGGAGAGACCCAGTACTTC. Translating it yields CASSARDRGGETQYF.

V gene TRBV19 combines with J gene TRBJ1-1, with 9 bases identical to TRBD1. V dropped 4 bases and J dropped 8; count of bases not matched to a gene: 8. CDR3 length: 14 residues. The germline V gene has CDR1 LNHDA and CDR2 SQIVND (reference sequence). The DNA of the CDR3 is TGTGCCAGTAGTAGGAACAGGGGGCTGGAGGAAGCTTTCTTT. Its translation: CASSRNRGLEEAFF.

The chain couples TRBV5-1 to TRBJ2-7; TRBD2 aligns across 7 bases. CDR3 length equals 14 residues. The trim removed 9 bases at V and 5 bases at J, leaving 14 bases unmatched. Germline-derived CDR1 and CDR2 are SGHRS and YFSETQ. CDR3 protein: CATRPSGGTNEQYF. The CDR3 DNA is TGCGCCACACGACCTAGCGGAGGAACTAACGAGCAGTACTTC.

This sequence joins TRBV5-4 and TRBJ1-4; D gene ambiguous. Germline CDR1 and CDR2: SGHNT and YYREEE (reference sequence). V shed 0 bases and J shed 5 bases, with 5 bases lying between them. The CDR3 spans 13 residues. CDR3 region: CASSLAGNEKLFF. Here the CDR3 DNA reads TGTGCCAGCAGCTTGGCGGGGAATGAAAAACTGTTTTTT.

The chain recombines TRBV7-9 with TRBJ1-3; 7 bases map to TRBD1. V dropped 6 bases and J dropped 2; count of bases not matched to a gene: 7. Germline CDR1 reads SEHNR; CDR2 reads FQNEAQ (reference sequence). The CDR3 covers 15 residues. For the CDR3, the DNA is TGTGCCAGCAGTTCATGGGACAGCGCTGGAAACACCATATATTTT. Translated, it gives CASSSWDSAGNTIYF.